This T cell receptor (beta chain) was recovered during a study of blood T cell repertoires in COVID-19. On the study more broadly: PBMCs, B-cell-depleted T cells, or T cells provided the cDNA or gDNA that made up the material.

The method was immunoSEQ multiplex PCR; TCRdb's version includes in-frame clones alone and lacks a portion of them. Of 120,000 to 150,000 clones detected, over 80% appear once; the ten largest clones hold just under 0.95%. Deletions cut 7 bases from V and 2 bases from J, with 9 bases between. Germline lookup yields CDR1 SNHLY and CDR2 FYNNEI. This CDR3 is built from 12 residues. The receptor was isolated from a woman aged 45-60 years with acute or convalescent COVID-19. V is TRBV2 and J is TRBJ2-7, with a weak D call TRBD2 (5 bases). The sequenced sample consisted of peripheral blood. The DNA for the CDR3 is TGTGCCAGCAAACTAGAACCCTACGAGCAGTACTTC. This sequence encodes CASKLEPYEQYF.